Below, one T cell receptor (beta chain) is given with its context. Its target is not known. These data are taken from a study of T cells expressing NK-cell markers. Beta-chain TCR cDNA was generated via 5'RACE template switching with UMIs. With the 5' RACE reads reprocessed, TCRdb shows one record per CDR3 protein and no DNA. With some 450,000 distinct CDR3 sequences in the sample, the ten largest clones hold 6% to 9.5%. This CDR3 has 14 amino acids. The V gene's germline CDR1 is ENHRY and CDR2 SYGVKD. General observations from the study: The study found these clonotypes also leading the CD3+CD56-NKG2C+ fraction in a few donors.

Material: blood T cells: a sorted CD56 or NKG2C T cell subset, CD4+ or CD8+ T cells, or bulk PBMC T cells (not recorded which). This sequence was found in a woman between 18 and 70 years old in good health. This chain links TRBV10-3 with TRBJ2-7; TCRdb's D call of TRBD1 is untestable without DNA. The CDR3 reads CAISPGQGVEEQYF.